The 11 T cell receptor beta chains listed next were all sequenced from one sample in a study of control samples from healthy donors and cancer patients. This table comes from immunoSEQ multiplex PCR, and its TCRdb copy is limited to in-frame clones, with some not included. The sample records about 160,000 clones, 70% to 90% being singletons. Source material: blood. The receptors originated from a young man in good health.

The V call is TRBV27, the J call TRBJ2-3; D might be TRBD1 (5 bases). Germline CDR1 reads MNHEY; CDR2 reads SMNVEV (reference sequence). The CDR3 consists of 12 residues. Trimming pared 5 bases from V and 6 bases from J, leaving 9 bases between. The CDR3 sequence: CASSEAGDTQYF. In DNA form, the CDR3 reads TGTGCCAGCAGTGAAGCAGGGGATACGCAGTATTTT.

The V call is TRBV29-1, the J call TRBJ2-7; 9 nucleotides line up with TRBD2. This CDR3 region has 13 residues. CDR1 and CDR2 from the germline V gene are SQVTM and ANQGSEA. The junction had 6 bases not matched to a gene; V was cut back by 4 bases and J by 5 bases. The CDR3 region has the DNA TGCAGCGTTGGGTATAGCGGGAGAAACGAGCAGTACTTC. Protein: CSVGYSGRNEQYF.

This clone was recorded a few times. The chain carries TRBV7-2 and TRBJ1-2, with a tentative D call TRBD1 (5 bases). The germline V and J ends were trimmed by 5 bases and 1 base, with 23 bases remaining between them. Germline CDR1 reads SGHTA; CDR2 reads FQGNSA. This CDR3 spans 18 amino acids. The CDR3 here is CASSLAPDTRGFNYGYTF. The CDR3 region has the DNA TGTGCCAGCAGCCTTGCGCCGGACACAAGGGGCTTTAACTATGGCTACACCTTC.

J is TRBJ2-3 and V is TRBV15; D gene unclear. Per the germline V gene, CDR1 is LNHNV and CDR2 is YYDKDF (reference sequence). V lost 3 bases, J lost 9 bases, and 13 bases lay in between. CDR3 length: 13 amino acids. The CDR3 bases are TGTGCCACCAGCAGCACTCCCCCGCCCACGCAGTATTTT. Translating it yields CATSSTPPPTQYF.

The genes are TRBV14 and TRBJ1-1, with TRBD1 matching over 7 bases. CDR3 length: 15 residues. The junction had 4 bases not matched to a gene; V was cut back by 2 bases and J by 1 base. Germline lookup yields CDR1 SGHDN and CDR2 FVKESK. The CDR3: CASSQRTGGNTEAFF. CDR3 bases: TGTGCCAGCAGCCAACGGACAGGCGGGAACACTGAAGCTTTCTTT.

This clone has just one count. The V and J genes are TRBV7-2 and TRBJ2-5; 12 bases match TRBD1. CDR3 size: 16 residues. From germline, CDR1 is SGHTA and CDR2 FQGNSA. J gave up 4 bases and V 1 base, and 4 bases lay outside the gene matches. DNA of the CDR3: TGTGCCAGCAGCTTAGTCGGGACAGGGGGCATAGAGACCCAGTACTTC. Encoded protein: CASSLVGTGGIETQYF. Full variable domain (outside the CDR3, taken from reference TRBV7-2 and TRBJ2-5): GAGVSQSPSNKVTEKGKDVELRCDPISGHTALYWYRQSLGQGLEFLIYFQGNSAPDKSGLPSDRFSAERTGGSVSTLTIQRTQQEDSAVYLCASSLVGTGGIETQYFGPGTRLLVL.

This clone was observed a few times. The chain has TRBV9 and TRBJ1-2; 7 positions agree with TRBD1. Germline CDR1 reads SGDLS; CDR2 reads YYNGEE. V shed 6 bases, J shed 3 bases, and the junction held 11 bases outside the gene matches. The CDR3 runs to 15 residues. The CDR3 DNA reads TGTGCCAGCACCTTAGGGACAGAATATTACTATGGCTACACCTTC. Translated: CASTLGTEYYYGYTF.

CDR3 amino acids: CASSLDGYGYTF. The CDR3 coding sequence is TGTGCCAGCAGTTTAGATGGCTATGGCTACACCTTC. V and J are TRBV27 and TRBJ1-2; no firm D call. Germline V gene lookup returns CDR1 MNHEY and CDR2 SMNVEV (reference sequence). This CDR3 comprises 12 residues. Between the trimmed V and J ends, which lost 2 bases and 4 bases, there was a span of 5 bases.

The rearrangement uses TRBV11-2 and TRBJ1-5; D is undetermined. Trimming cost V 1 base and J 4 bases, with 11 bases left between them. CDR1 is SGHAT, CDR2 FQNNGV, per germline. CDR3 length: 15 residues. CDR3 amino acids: CASSLAPDRNQPQHF. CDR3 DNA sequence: TGTGCCAGCAGCTTAGCCCCCGACCGAAATCAGCCCCAGCATTTT.

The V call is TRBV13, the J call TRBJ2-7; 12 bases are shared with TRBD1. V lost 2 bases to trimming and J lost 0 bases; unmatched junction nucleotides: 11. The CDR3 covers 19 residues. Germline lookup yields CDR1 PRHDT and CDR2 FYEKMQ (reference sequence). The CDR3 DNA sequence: TGTGCCAGCAGCTTACGTTTGGGACAGGGGGCTGGAATCTCCTACGAGCAGTACTTC. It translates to CASSLRLGQGAGISYEQYF.

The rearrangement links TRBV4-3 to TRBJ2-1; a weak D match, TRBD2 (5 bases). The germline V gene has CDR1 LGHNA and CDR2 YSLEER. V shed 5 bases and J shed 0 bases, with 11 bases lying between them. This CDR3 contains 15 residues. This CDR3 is CASSLDGGSYNEQFF. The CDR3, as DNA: TGCGCCAGCAGCTTAGACGGAGGCTCCTACAATGAGCAGTTCTTC.